The present T cell receptor (beta chain) was sequenced within a study of shared clonotypes between healthy human individuals. Study information: Donors consisted of a couple of women and a few men between 18 and 49. Study-wide points: The diversity represented, both genetic and in exposure history, was limited by few donors.

Sequenced by immunoSEQ multiplex PCR; TCRdb stores in-frame clones only, minus some. The sample has about 490,000 clones, around 78% seen once. CDR3 length: 13 amino acids. CDR1 and CDR2 (germline): MNHEY, SVGAGI. Trimming pared 5 bases from V and 4 bases from J, leaving 8 bases between. Comments on this clone: No antigen is known for it.

The chain joins TRBV6-5 to TRBJ2-2; D remains unclear. What was sequenced was PBMCs. The origin of this receptor is a woman in her thirties or forties in good health. Some clones in this sample may be carry-over from other donors' samples. CDR3 protein: CASSTTRTGELFF. In DNA, the CDR3 is TGTGCCAGCAGTACTACTCGCACCGGGGAGCTGTTTTTT.